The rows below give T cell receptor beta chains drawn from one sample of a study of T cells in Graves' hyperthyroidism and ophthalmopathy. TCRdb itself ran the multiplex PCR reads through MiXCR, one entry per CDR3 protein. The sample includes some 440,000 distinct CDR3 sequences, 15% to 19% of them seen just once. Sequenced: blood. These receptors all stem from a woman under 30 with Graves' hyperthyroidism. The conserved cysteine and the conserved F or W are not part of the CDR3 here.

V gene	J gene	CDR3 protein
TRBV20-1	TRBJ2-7	SARAMDRSTYEQY
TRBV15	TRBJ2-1	ATSRKKESYNEQF
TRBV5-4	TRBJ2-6	ASSFVGSGANVLT
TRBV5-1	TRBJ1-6	ASSPHVMDNSPLH
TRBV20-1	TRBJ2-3	SARDPSGTVDTQY
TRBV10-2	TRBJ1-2	ASRDGQLRGYT
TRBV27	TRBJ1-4	ASSVRTEGEKLF
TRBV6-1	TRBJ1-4	ASSELWPDEKLF
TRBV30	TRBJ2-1	AWSGGRAYNEQF
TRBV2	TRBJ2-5	ASRGGRYGKETQY
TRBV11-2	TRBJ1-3	ASSLDRLSGNTIY
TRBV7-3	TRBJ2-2	ASSSPRGGTGELF
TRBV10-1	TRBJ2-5	ASSEGGQLQETQY
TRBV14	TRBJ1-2	ASSRARGEGYT
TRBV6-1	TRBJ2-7	ASGPGQTYEQY
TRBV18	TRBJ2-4	ASSPRGDWAIQY
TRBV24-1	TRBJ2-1	ATSDRSGRAGNEQF
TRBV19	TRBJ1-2	ASSAASLDSYSPYGYT
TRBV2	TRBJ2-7	ASIPDGAYEQY
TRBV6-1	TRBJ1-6	ASSPKWGRVGNSPLH
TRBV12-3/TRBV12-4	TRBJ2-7	ASSPLAGGLNLNYRQY
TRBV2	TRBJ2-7	ASSENPINEQY
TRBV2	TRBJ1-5	ASRRQGASQPQH
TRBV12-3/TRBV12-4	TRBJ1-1	ATSEQGAGGTEAF
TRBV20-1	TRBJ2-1	SATSRGNEQF
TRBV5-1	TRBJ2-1	ASSLDSGTSYNEQF
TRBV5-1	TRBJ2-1	ASSLDGGPGNEQF
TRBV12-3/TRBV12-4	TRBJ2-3	ASSLGLAGVTDTQY
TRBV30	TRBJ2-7	AWTASDSNEQY
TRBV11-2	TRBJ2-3	ASSAFGGTDTQY
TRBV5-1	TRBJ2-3	ASSSGDGAPTQY
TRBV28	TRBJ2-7	ASLRETLDYEQY
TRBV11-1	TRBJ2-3	ASSHGLAEDTDTQY
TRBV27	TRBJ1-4	ASSFRFREKLF
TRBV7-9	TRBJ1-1	ASRGTDGEAF
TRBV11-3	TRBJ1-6	ASSLRFDNSPLH
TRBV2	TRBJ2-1	ASSEAGLAGGSTYNEQF
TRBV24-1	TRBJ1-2	ATSEGTRTYGYT
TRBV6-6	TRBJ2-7	ASSYSATVHEQY
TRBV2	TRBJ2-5	ASSEAARATQY
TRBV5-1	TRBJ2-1	ASSQVNTGQRV
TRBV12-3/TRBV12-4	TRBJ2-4	ASSGGGSSGRALDIQY
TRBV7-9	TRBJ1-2	ASSLGRALNYGYT
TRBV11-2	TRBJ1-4	ASSFGQTNEKLS
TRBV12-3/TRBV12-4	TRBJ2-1	ASRGLAGGPSSYNEQF
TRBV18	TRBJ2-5	ASQAGTGRETQY
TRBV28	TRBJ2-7	ASSPQGAVYEQY
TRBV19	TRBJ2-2	ASSTTGFTGELF
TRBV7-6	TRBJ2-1	ASTSGTSRNEQF
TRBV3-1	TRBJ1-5	ASSQAGAPNRPQH
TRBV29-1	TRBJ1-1	SGGTGVNTEAS
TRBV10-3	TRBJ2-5	AIGREETQY
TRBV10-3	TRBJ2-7	AISQGIGSYEQY
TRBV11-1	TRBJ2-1	ASSLAVTGLNEQF
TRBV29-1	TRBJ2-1	SVEDKASGSASSYNEQF
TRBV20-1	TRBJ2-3	SARVDSTDTQY
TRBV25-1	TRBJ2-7	ASSESGQIGEQY